The present T cell receptor (beta chain) was sequenced within a study of blood T cell repertoires in COVID-19. The germline V and J ends were trimmed by 10 bases and 0 bases, with 10 bases remaining between them. The CDR3 is 13 residues long. Germline loops: CDR1 LNHDA, CDR2 SQIVND (reference sequence). Sequenced by immunoSEQ multiplex PCR; TCRdb stores in-frame clones only, minus some. This table holds roughly 120,000 clones, approximately 87% found once. Sequencing was performed on peripheral blood. The receptor comes from a man between 70 and 80 years old who had recovered from COVID-19. The chain recombines TRBV19 with TRBJ2-1; no clear D gene. The CDR3 reads CATQASSYNEQFF. For the CDR3, the DNA is TGTGCCACCCAGGCGAGCTCCTACAATGAGCAGTTCTTC. The complete variable domain, with remaining parts taken from reference TRBV19 and TRBJ2-1, reads DGGITQSPKYLFRKEGQNVTLSCEQNLNHDAMYWYRQDPGQGLRLIYYSQIVNDFQKGDIAEGYSVSREKKESFPLTVTSAQKNPTAFYLCATQASSYNEQFFGPGTRLTVL.